The 26 T cell receptor beta chains below were found in one sample sequenced in a study of cytomegalovirus exposure and HLA in healthy donors. The repertoire was sequenced with immunoSEQ multiplex PCR; TCRdb's copy has only in-frame clones and lacks some. Of under 250,000 clones detected, less than 90% appear once; the ten largest clones hold about 6%. The sample comprised PBMCs. The receptors were sampled from a young woman in good health and CMV-seronegative.

As DNA, the CDR3 is TGTGCCAGCTCCCCCGGGTCCATGGAGACCCAGTACTTC. Encoded protein: CASSPGSMETQYF. The chain links TRBV18 to TRBJ2-5; D is undetermined. The CDR3 consists of 13 residues. Trimming removed 6 bases at V and 5 bases at J, with 13 bases between. Germline V gives CDR1 KGHSH, CDR2 LQKENI.

The chain links TRBV6-4 to TRBJ2-1; D might be TRBD1 (6 bases). Germline V lookup: CDR1 MRHNA, CDR2 SNTAGT. CDR3 size: 15 residues. Deletions cut 2 bases from V and 8 bases from J, with 16 bases between. CDR3 amino acids: CASSDGDTQSHEQFF. In DNA, the CDR3 is TGTGCCAGCAGTGACGGGGACACCCAATCACATGAGCAGTTCTTC.

The rearrangement links TRBV29-1 to TRBJ2-1; 9 nucleotides line up with TRBD2. This CDR3 comprises 17 residues. J was trimmed by 8 bases and V by 0 bases; bases with no gene match: 14. Germline CDR1 is SQVTM and CDR2 is ANQGSEA. CDR3 nucleotide sequence: TGCAGCGTTGAAGAGCGGGAGGGCCGGTTAAGAGGGGATGAGCAGTTCTTC. This gives the protein CSVEEREGRLRGDEQFF.

This clone was seen a handful of times. The genes are TRBV11-2 and TRBJ1-2, with D perhaps matching TRBD1 (6 bases). Germline values: CDR1 SGHAT, CDR2 FQNNGV. This CDR3 has 13 residues. V gave up 3 bases and J gave up 5 bases, with 10 bases separating them. DNA of the CDR3: TGTGCCAGCAGCTTTGGACAGCCTTATGGCTACACCTTC. Encoded protein: CASSFGQPYGYTF. The variable domain in full, with the rest retrieved from reference TRBV11-2 and TRBJ1-2, is EAGVAQSPRYKIIEKRQSVAFWCNPISGHATLYWYQQILGQGPKLLIQFQNNGVVDDSQLPKDRFSAERLKGVDSTLKIQPAKLEDSAVYLCASSFGQPYGYTFGSGTRLTVV.

This sequence joins TRBV30 and TRBJ1-1; D ambiguous. CDR1 is GTSNPN and CDR2 is SVGIG in the germline V gene (reference sequence). The V gene lost 3 bases and the J gene lost 5 bases, with 13 bases spanning the gap. This CDR3 has 13 amino acids. The CDR3 nucleotides are TGTGCCTGGAGCAACCCGGCGGGTACTGAAGCTTTCTTT. Its translation is CAWSNPAGTEAFF.

The chain carries TRBV30 and TRBJ1-6; no definite D call. From germline, CDR1 is GTSNPN and CDR2 SVGIG (reference sequence). The CDR3 runs 13 residues. Trimming took 0 bases from V and 6 from J, leaving 6 bases between them. The CDR3 DNA follows: TGTGCCTGGAGTGTCTCCGGTAATTCACCCCTCCACTTT. Translated, it gives CAWSVSGNSPLHF.

This clone was seen only once. This chain links TRBV18 with TRBJ2-7; perhaps TRBD1 as D (6 bases). The germline V gene encodes CDR1 KGHSH and CDR2 LQKENI. V lost 3 bases and J lost 3, with 9 bases in between. This CDR3 is 13 amino acids long. The CDR3 region is CASSPDSIYEQYF. The CDR3, as DNA: TGTGCCAGCTCACCGGACAGTATCTACGAGCAGTACTTC.

The chain uses TRBV9 and TRBJ2-3, with a weak D call TRBD1 (6 bases). The V gene lost 3 bases and the J gene lost 0 bases, with 11 bases spanning the gap. The CDR3 loop spans 15 amino acids. Germline assignment: CDR1 SGDLS and CDR2 YYNGEE. CDR3 protein: CASSATGFSTDTQYF. CDR3 coding DNA: TGTGCCAGCAGCGCGACAGGTTTTAGCACAGATACGCAGTATTTT. Based on the CDR3 plus reference TRBV9 and TRBJ2-3, the full variable domain is DSGVTQTPKHLITATGQRVTLRCSPRSGDLSVYWYQQSLDQGLQFLIQYYNGEERAKGNILERFSAQQFPDLHSELNLSSLELGDSALYFCASSATGFSTDTQYFGPGTRLTVL.

This clone showed up just a few times. The chain employs TRBV6-1 and TRBJ1-5, with unresolved D. This CDR3 has 15 amino acids. Germline CDR1 reads MNHNS; CDR2 reads SASEGT. Trimming shortened V by 3 bases and J by 2 bases, and 11 bases separated the two germline ends. CDR3 DNA: TGTGCCAGCAGTGAGGCTGCGGAGGGCAATCAGCCCCAGCATTTT. Residues: CASSEAAEGNQPQHF.

The chain employs TRBV30 and TRBJ1-2; possibly TRBD1 for D (5 bases). The CDR3 length is 13 residues. The V end lost 1 base, the J end lost 7 bases, and 13 bases lay between the germline ends. Germline-derived CDR1 and CDR2 are GTSNPN and SVGIG (reference sequence). The CDR3 protein is CAWSEGTRGGYTF. Here the CDR3 DNA reads TGTGCCTGGAGTGAGGGGACTCGGGGTGGCTACACCTTC.

This clone showed up just once. This chain uses TRBV29-1 with TRBJ1-2, with a tentative D call TRBD1 (5 bases). This CDR3 has 15 amino acids. Germline V gives CDR1 SQVTM, CDR2 ANQGSEA. Trimming took off 4 bases at V and 8 bases at J, with 23 bases between the two ends. The CDR3 sequence: CSVGDYRQPTGGYTF. In DNA, the CDR3 is TGCAGCGTTGGGGATTACAGGCAACCCACGGGGGGCTACACCTTC.

This clone was seen a few times. Other DNA sequences within the sample encode an identical CDR3. J is TRBJ2-1 and V is TRBV29-1; D is undetermined. This CDR3 has 13 residues. Per germline, CDR1 SQVTM and CDR2 ANQGSEA. V was clipped by 4 bases and J by 0 bases, with 7 bases between them. CDR3 protein: CSVGSFSYNEQFF. In DNA, the CDR3 is TGCAGCGTTGGGAGCTTCTCCTACAATGAGCAGTTCTTC.

The rearrangement uses TRBV6-4 and TRBJ2-5; no firm D call. The CDR3 runs to 12 residues. The germline gives CDR1 MRHNA, CDR2 SNTAGT. Trimming stripped 6 bases from V and 5 bases from J, with 10 bases between. CDR3 in amino acids: CASSTDGETQYF. The CDR3 bases are TGTGCCAGCAGCACGGATGGGGAGACCCAGTACTTC.

The genes are TRBV4-2 and TRBJ2-2, with D unresolved. Germline V gene lookup returns CDR1 LGHNA and CDR2 YNFKEQ. The V end was cut by 0 bases, the J end by 6 bases, with 2 bases between. CDR3 length: 12 residues. The CDR3: CASSQEAGELFF. CDR3 nucleotides: TGTGCCAGCAGCCAAGAGGCCGGGGAGCTGTTTTTT.

The chain has TRBV18 and TRBJ2-3, with D perhaps matching TRBD2 (6 bases). There are 14 residues in the CDR3. CDR1 and CDR2 (germline): KGHSH, LQKENI. V shed 2 bases and J shed 0 bases, with 6 bases lying between them. CDR3 in DNA: TGTGCCAGCTCACCAGGACTAAGCACAGATACGCAGTATTTT. Amino acid sequence: CASSPGLSTDTQYF. The full variable domain, in which reference TRBV18 and TRBJ2-3 provide the parts outside the CDR3, is NAGVMQNPRHLVRRRGQEARLRCSPMKGHSHVYWYRQLPEEGLKFMVYLQKENIIDESGMPKERFSAEFPKEGPSILRIQQVVRGDSAAYFCASSPGLSTDTQYFGPGTRLTVL.

A remark on this clone: A read error may produce the germline difference seen at one junction end. Here the CDR3 reads CASSQGTGGSSEQYF. DNA of the CDR3: TGCGCCAGCAGCCAAGGGACAGGGGGTTCCTCCGAGCAGTACTTC. The rearrangement joins TRBV5-1 to TRBJ2-7; TRBD1 matches at 11 bases. The CDR3 contains 15 residues. Germline V CDR1 and CDR2: SGHRS, YFSETQ.

CDR3 sequence (DNA): TGTGCCAGCAGCCTCTTCGGGACAGGGACGAACAATCAGCCCCAGCATTTT. Encoded protein: CASSLFGTGTNNQPQHF. The V call is TRBV5-6, the J call TRBJ1-5, with 9 bases identical to TRBD1. The CDR3 has 17 residues. Germline values: CDR1 SGHDT, CDR2 YYEEEE. V trimming: 4 bases; J trimming: 3 bases; junction bases outside the gene matches: 11.

This clone was observed once. The rearrangement uses TRBV7-9 and TRBJ1-2; unclear D gene. CDR1 and CDR2 from the germline V gene are SEHNR and FQNEAQ (reference sequence). V lost 5 bases to trimming and J lost 0 bases, with 16 bases between them. This CDR3 has 16 residues. The CDR3 DNA reads TGTGCCAGCAGCCCCGGCTTCAGGAACGCTAACTATGGCTACACCTTC. This gives the protein CASSPGFRNANYGYTF.

The rearrangement uses TRBV5-1 and TRBJ1-2; 8 bases agree with TRBD1. Germline V gene sequence: CDR1 SGHRS, CDR2 YFSETQ. The CDR3 is 15 residues long. V dropped 4 bases and J dropped 3; count of bases not matched to a gene: 8. In DNA, the CDR3 is TGCGCCAGCAGCCTGGACAGGGCGAGTGACTATGGCTACACCTTC. It is translated as CASSLDRASDYGYTF.

This rearrangement joins TRBV4-1 to TRBJ1-4; D remains ambiguous. Trimming pared 3 bases from V and 4 bases from J, leaving 18 bases between. Per the germline V gene, CDR1 is MGHRA and CDR2 is YSYEKL. This CDR3 has 17 residues. CDR3 sequence (DNA): TGCGCCAGCAGCCAGGTGGATCTGGGGTTCGGTAATGAAAAACTGTTTTTT. This codes for CASSQVDLGFGNEKLFF.

V gene TRBV29-1 combines with J gene TRBJ2-5; possible D gene TRBD2, 6 bases. V lost 6 bases, J lost 5 bases, and 13 bases lay in between. The germline CDR1 and CDR2 sequences are SQVTM and ANQGSEA. The CDR3 is 12 amino acids. As DNA, the CDR3 is TGCAGCGTCCGTGGGGGGTCCGAGACCCAGTACTTC. Its protein product is CSVRGGSETQYF.

CDR3 in DNA: TGCGCCAGCAGCTCCCCCGGGGGCCACACAGATACGCAGTATTTT. Translated: CASSSPGGHTDTQYF. This chain connects TRBV5-1 to TRBJ2-3; possibly TRBD1 or TRBD2 for D (6 bases each). V was clipped by 3 bases and J by 2 bases, with 13 bases between them. The germline V gene encodes CDR1 SGHRS and CDR2 YFSETQ. This CDR3 spans 15 amino acids.

This rearrangement joins TRBV4-2 to TRBJ2-2; 10 positions match TRBD2. This CDR3 spans 19 amino acids. Germline V gene data show CDR1 as LGHNA and CDR2 as YNFKEQ. J was trimmed by 0 bases and V by 3 bases; bases with no gene match: 10. The CDR3: CASSHGPLAGGANTGELFF. CDR3 coding DNA: TGTGCCAGCAGCCACGGACCTTTAGCGGGGGGCGCGAACACCGGGGAGCTGTTTTTT.

This clone was observed a single time. The chain combines TRBV25-1 with TRBJ1-1, with D hard to call. V dropped 4 bases and J dropped 5 bases, with 17 bases sitting between them. Germline CDR1 reads MGHDK; CDR2 reads SYGVNS. This CDR3 spans 15 amino acids. The CDR3 is CASSVAGKEKTEAFF. In DNA form, the CDR3 reads TGTGCCAGCAGTGTAGCGGGAAAGGAGAAGACTGAAGCTTTCTTT.

V is TRBV5-1 and J is TRBJ1-1; D is perhaps TRBD1 (5 bases). V shed 0 bases and J shed 7 bases, with 16 bases lying between them. The CDR3 has 15 amino acids. Germline loops: CDR1 SGHRS, CDR2 YFSETQ. The CDR3 is CASSLGWDGLDEAFF. CDR3 coding DNA: TGCGCCAGCAGCTTGGGTTGGGACGGCCTGGATGAAGCTTTCTTT.

J is TRBJ2-7 and V is TRBV5-1, with TRBD2 matching 8 bases. There are 15 residues in the CDR3. Trimming cost V 4 bases and J 4 bases; bases outside gene matches: 10. Germline CDR1 is SGHRS and CDR2 is YFSETQ. Written as DNA, the CDR3 is TGCGCCAGCAGCCTGGGTTTTAGCGGGATATACGAGCAGTACTTC. This translates into CASSLGFSGIYEQYF.